These 24 T cell receptor beta chains share one sample of origin, sequenced in a study of cytomegalovirus exposure and HLA in healthy donors. The PCR had 60 Vbeta and 13 Jbeta primers. The method was immunoSEQ multiplex PCR; TCRdb's version includes in-frame clones alone and lacks a portion of them. The repertoire holds some 120,000 clones, with roughly 78% as singletons. Sample: PBMCs. These receptors were taken from a man aged 30-40 years in good health and CMV-seronegative.

V usage is TRBV5-1 and J usage is TRBJ2-1; possibly TRBD1 for D (6 bases). The V and J ends lost 3 bases and 4 bases respectively, with 11 bases between them. Germline V gene data show CDR1 as SGHRS and CDR2 as YFSETQ. The CDR3 is made up of 14 amino acids. In DNA, the CDR3 is TGCGCCAGCAGCTATTCGGACAGTTACAATGAGCAGTTCTTC. The encoded protein is CASSYSDSYNEQFF.

The rearrangement joins TRBV10-3 to TRBJ2-6; D could derive from TRBD1 or TRBD2 (5 bases each). Trimming cost V 10 bases and J 3 bases, with 13 bases left between them. Germline CDR1 and CDR2: ENHRY and SYGVKD. The CDR3 covers 14 residues. CDR3: CATIEGSGANVLTF. CDR3 bases: TGTGCCACCATTGAGGGGAGTGGGGCCAACGTCCTGACTTTC.

V and J are TRBV6-1 and TRBJ2-7; maybe TRBD1 (6 bases). Germline-derived CDR1 and CDR2 are MNHNS and SASEGT. Trimming removed 7 bases at V and 2 bases at J, with 15 bases between. The CDR3 spans 14 residues. CDR3 amino acids: CASKGEISPYEQYF. The CDR3 DNA follows: TGTGCCAGCAAGGGGGAAATTTCCCCCTACGAGCAGTACTTC.

The chain is built from TRBV29-1 and TRBJ1-2, with D hard to call. This CDR3 is 13 amino acids long. Germline CDR1 reads SQVTM; CDR2 reads ANQGSEA. Trimming took off 5 bases at V and 4 bases at J, with 14 bases between the two ends. The CDR3 region is CSVLGIGLYGYTF. DNA of the CDR3: TGCAGCGTTCTCGGGATTGGTCTCTATGGCTACACCTTC.

The chain combines TRBV7-9 with TRBJ2-1; possible D gene TRBD2, 5 bases. This CDR3 contains 13 residues. CDR1 and CDR2 (germline): SEHNR, FQNEAQ (reference sequence). The ends were cut back, 2 bases at V and 11 bases at J, with 13 bases in the middle. CDR3 protein: CASSLNSGIQQFF. The DNA of the CDR3 is TGTGCCAGCAGCTTAAACAGCGGCATTCAGCAGTTCTTC.

This clone appeared a few times. V and J are TRBV7-6 and TRBJ1-3; D unresolved. The CDR3 is 17 amino acids. Germline lookup yields CDR1 SGHVS and CDR2 FNYEAQ. V was trimmed by 1 base and J by 2 bases, leaving 15 bases between them. Here the CDR3 reads CASSLVTSISPGNTIYF. For the CDR3, the DNA is TGTGCCAGCAGCTTAGTCACTTCGATATCTCCTGGAAACACCATATATTTT.

This chain joins TRBV6-1 and TRBJ1-2; D is ambiguous. The CDR3 spans 14 residues. CDR1 is MNHNS, CDR2 SASEGT, per germline. V lost 9 bases, J lost 2 bases, and 16 bases lay in between. CDR3 DNA sequence: TGTGCCAGTACTGAGGGAAGGGCAAACTATGGCTACACCTTC. Translation: CASTEGRANYGYTF.

The chain uses TRBV5-4 and TRBJ2-7, with D hard to call. The CDR3 is made up of 15 amino acids. CDR1 SGHNT and CDR2 YYREEE come from the germline V gene (reference sequence). V was cut by 0 bases and J by 2 bases, with 12 bases left in between. The DNA of the CDR3 is TGTGCCAGCAGCTTGGCGGGTCAACGAGCCTACGAGCAGTACTTC. Amino acid sequence: CASSLAGQRAYEQYF.

The J gene is TRBJ1-1, the V gene TRBV6-5, with D possibly being TRBD1 (6 bases). Per germline, CDR1 MNHEY and CDR2 SVGAGI. CDR3 length: 14 amino acids. Trimming stripped 6 bases from V and 1 base from J, with 12 bases between. The CDR3 bases are TGTGCCAGCAGCCAGGGACATCGGAACACTGAAGCTTTCTTT. It encodes CASSQGHRNTEAFF.

The chain has TRBV7-9 and TRBJ2-7; TRBD1 matches at 7 bases. After removal of 5 bases from V and 2 bases from J, the junction contained 6 bases not matched to a gene. This CDR3 has 14 amino acids. Per the germline V gene, CDR1 is SEHNR and CDR2 is FQNEAQ (reference sequence). In nucleotides, the CDR3 is TGTGCCAGCAGCCCTCGGACAGGCGCCTACGAGCAGTACTTC. It codes for CASSPRTGAYEQYF.

This clone was picked up a small number of times. This sequence joins TRBV9 and TRBJ2-1; a weak D match, TRBD2 (5 bases). Germline V gene lookup returns CDR1 SGDLS and CDR2 YYNGEE. CDR3 length: 16 residues. The V and J ends lost 2 bases and 6 bases respectively, with 18 bases between them. The CDR3 DNA follows: TGTGCCAGCAGCGTTTATAGCGCCTCGGACGGCAATGAGCAGTTCTTC. This translates into CASSVYSASDGNEQFF.

The chain links TRBV7-9 to TRBJ1-1; D unclear. The V gene lost 6 bases and the J gene lost 4 bases, with 9 bases spanning the gap. CDR1 SEHNR and CDR2 FQNEAQ come from the germline V gene (reference sequence). This CDR3 region has 12 residues. The CDR3 loop reads CASRGGSTEAFF. CDR3 coding DNA: TGTGCCAGCAGGGGAGGGAGCACTGAAGCTTTCTTT. Together with reference TRBV7-9 and TRBJ1-1, the CDR3 gives the full variable domain: DTGVSQNPRHKITKRGQNVTFRCDPISEHNRLYWYRQTLGQGPEFLTYFQNEAQLEKSRLLSDRFSAERPKGSFSTLEIQRTEQGDSAMYLCASRGGSTEAFFGQGTRLTVV.

The chain uses TRBV28 and TRBJ2-5; 7 positions match TRBD1. Losses at the gene ends were 6 bases for V and 5 bases for J; bases not matched to a gene: 9. The CDR3 runs to 14 residues. Germline values: CDR1 MDHEN, CDR2 SYDVKM. The CDR3 loop is CASSAGQDRETQYF. CDR3 sequence (DNA): TGTGCCAGCAGCGCTGGACAGGACCGGGAGACCCAGTACTTC.

The V and J genes are TRBV27 and TRBJ1-2; the D gene is possibly TRBD1 (5 bases). This CDR3 contains 15 residues. Germline loops: CDR1 MNHEY, CDR2 SMNVEV (reference sequence). Deletions cut 4 bases from V and 5 bases from J, with 17 bases between. The CDR3 protein is CASSSLQGGGYGYTF. CDR3 coding DNA: TGTGCCAGCAGTTCCCTTCAGGGAGGAGGGTATGGCTACACCTTC.

The chain couples TRBV9 to TRBJ2-7; 9 nucleotides line up with TRBD1. The CDR3 extends over 15 amino acids. Unmatched junction bases numbered 2, after V lost 0 bases and J lost 1 base. In germline, CDR1 is SGDLS, CDR2 YYNGEE. Here the CDR3 DNA reads TGTGCCAGCAGCGTAGCTGGGACAGGGTCCTACGAGCAGTACTTC. This encodes CASSVAGTGSYEQYF.

This chain uses TRBV9 with TRBJ2-2; 7 bases match TRBD1. The CDR3 is 17 residues long. Germline V gene sequence: CDR1 SGDLS, CDR2 YYNGEE. The ends lost 2 bases at V and 0 bases at J; junction bases unmatched: 7. The CDR3: CASSVIGTVANTGELFF. CDR3 bases: TGTGCCAGCAGCGTTATAGGGACAGTAGCGAACACCGGGGAGCTGTTTTTT.

This clone has just one count. The same CDR3 is also encoded by other DNA sequences in this sample. The genes are TRBV28 and TRBJ2-5, with 9 bases that match TRBD2. Germline V gene data show CDR1 as MDHEN and CDR2 as SYDVKM. With 5 bases clipped from V and 5 bases from J, the junction kept 0 bases outside the gene matches. There are 12 residues in the CDR3. The CDR3 nucleotides are TGTGCCAGCAGTCTAGCGGGGGAGACCCAGTACTTC. Translated: CASSLAGETQYF.

J is TRBJ1-2 and V is TRBV6-6, with 7 bases matching TRBD1. The length of the CDR3 is 15 residues. The germline V gene has CDR1 MNHNY and CDR2 SVGAGI (reference sequence). V shed 5 bases, J shed 2 bases, and the junction held 8 bases outside the gene matches. The CDR3 nucleotides read TGTGCCAGCAGTCAACCCGGACAGGCCAACTATGGCTACACCTTC. Translation gives CASSQPGQANYGYTF.

The chain employs TRBV5-4 and TRBJ1-5; 9 positions match TRBD1. Germline loops: CDR1 SGHNT, CDR2 YYREEE (reference sequence). V shed 4 bases, J shed 6 bases, and the junction held 8 bases outside the gene matches. This CDR3 region has 15 residues. The CDR3 nucleotides read TGTGCCAGCAGCCAGGACAGGGGAGTAAGTCAGCCCCAGCATTTT. Protein sequence: CASSQDRGVSQPQHF.

The chain couples TRBV11-2 to TRBJ2-6, with D maybe TRBD1 (6 bases). V gave up 2 bases and J gave up 2 bases, with 7 bases separating them. Germline values: CDR1 SGHAT, CDR2 FQNNGV. CDR3 size: 15 residues. For the CDR3, the DNA is TGTGCCAGCAGCTTACCAGGGGCTGGGGCCAACGTCCTGACTTTC. This sequence encodes CASSLPGAGANVLTF.

This clone occurred once. The rearrangement joins TRBV7-2 to TRBJ1-1, with unresolved D. This CDR3 spans 13 amino acids. Looked up from germline, CDR1 is SGHTA and CDR2 is FQGNSA. Trimming shortened V by 8 bases and J by 2 bases, and 12 bases separated the two germline ends. CDR3: CASGYQVNTEAFF. CDR3 DNA: TGTGCCAGCGGGTACCAGGTAAACACTGAAGCTTTCTTT.

The genes are TRBV6-5 and TRBJ2-7, with D perhaps TRBD2 (6 bases). Germline V gene lookup returns CDR1 MNHEY and CDR2 SVGAGI. V lost 9 bases and J 4 bases, leaving 13 bases between the germline ends. The CDR3 covers 12 residues. CDR3 residues: CASSDGGYEQYF. In DNA, the CDR3 is TGTGCCAGTAGCGACGGGGGTTACGAGCAGTACTTC.

The rearrangement joins TRBV7-9 to TRBJ2-1, with 13 nucleotides matching TRBD2. Losses at the gene ends were 5 bases for V and 4 bases for J; bases not matched to a gene: 14. Germline V gene lookup returns CDR1 SEHNR and CDR2 FQNEAQ (reference sequence). The CDR3 extends over 19 amino acids. The CDR3, as DNA: TGTGCCAGCAGCCCAAGCAGTACTAGCGGGGGGGCCGCGTACAATGAGCAGTTCTTC. Its protein product is CASSPSSTSGGAAYNEQFF.

This clone has a handful of counts. This chain links TRBV20-1 with TRBJ1-2; D remains ambiguous. V lost 2 bases and J 5 bases, leaving 6 bases between the germline ends. The germline V gene encodes CDR1 DFQATT and CDR2 SNEGSKA (reference sequence). The CDR3 length is 11 residues. The CDR3 bases are TGCAGTGCTAGACGAGGGTATGGCTACACCTTC. This gives the protein CSARRGYGYTF.